The 24 T cell receptor beta chains presented below share a single source sample, sequenced in a study of T cell repertoires in ileal Crohn's disease. Produced via immunoSEQ multiplex PCR; TCRdb's table is partial and in-frame only. The repertoire includes about 8,400 clones, 80% of them detected once, and 9.5% to 15% sits in the top ten. The sequencing sample was made of ileal tissue. The receptors shown here come from an adult with Crohn's disease.

The chain carries TRBV30 and TRBJ1-5; tentative D call: TRBD1 (6 bases). The CDR3 contains 15 residues. V was shortened by 5 bases and J by 2 bases, with 16 bases between the two germline ends. CDR1 and CDR2 from the germline V gene are GTSNPN and SVGIG (reference sequence). In DNA form, the CDR3 reads TGTGCCTGGTCCGGGGGCTTTGGCGGCAATCAGCCCCAGCATTTT. This encodes CAWSGGFGGNQPQHF.

The V gene is TRBV11-2, the J gene TRBJ2-1; no clear D gene. The V end was cut by 0 bases, the J end by 15 bases, with 12 bases between. This CDR3 is 12 amino acids long. CDR1 is SGHAT, CDR2 FQNNGV, per germline. This CDR3 reads CASSLDDRRAFF. In nucleotides, the CDR3 is TGTGCCAGCAGCTTAGATGATCGGCGAGCGTTCTTC.

The chain has TRBV4-3 and TRBJ2-7, with TRBD2 matching 8 bases. In germline, CDR1 is LGHNA, CDR2 YSLEER. This CDR3 has 12 amino acids. Losses at the gene ends were 11 bases for V and 3 bases for J; bases not matched to a gene: 6. The CDR3: CARKAGGYEQYF. The CDR3 coding sequence is TGCGCCCGTAAGGCGGGGGGCTACGAGCAGTACTTC.

The genes are TRBV29-1 and TRBJ1-5; a possible D gene is TRBD1 (5 bases). V was shortened by 5 bases and J by 8 bases, with 16 bases between the two germline ends. CDR3 length: 13 residues. From germline, CDR1 is SQVTM and CDR2 ANQGSEA. CDR3 DNA sequence: TGCAGCGTTTCGGGACGGCCCCAAGAGCCCCAGCATTTT. This sequence encodes CSVSGRPQEPQHF.

The V call is TRBV6-5, the J call TRBJ2-7; the D gene is possibly TRBD1 (6 bases). There are 15 residues in the CDR3. The V end was cut by 8 bases, the J end by 0 bases, with 17 bases between. Germline assignment: CDR1 MNHEY and CDR2 SVGAGI. The DNA for the CDR3 is TGTGCCAGCGCCCGGGACAAGGATCCCTCCTACGAGCAGTACTTC. It translates to CASARDKDPSYEQYF.

This clone was recorded a few times. V gene TRBV18 combines with J gene TRBJ1-1; D not certain. The CDR3 has 12 amino acids. In germline, CDR1 is KGHSH, CDR2 LQKENI. V was trimmed by 2 bases and J by 3 bases, leaving 4 bases between them. The chain's CDR3 is CASSPGDTEAFF. In DNA, the CDR3 is TGTGCCAGCTCACCAGGGGACACTGAAGCTTTCTTT.

This clone showed up just once. The chain combines TRBV6-1 with TRBJ1-5; perhaps TRBD1 as D (6 bases). The V gene lost 3 bases and the J gene lost 4 bases, with 16 bases spanning the gap. The germline gives CDR1 MNHNS, CDR2 SASEGT. The CDR3 is 16 amino acids. The CDR3 here is CASSEGTGLLNQPQHF. CDR3 nucleotide sequence: TGTGCCAGCAGTGAGGGAACAGGGCTACTGAATCAGCCCCAGCATTTT.

This clone was detected only once. The rearrangement joins TRBV9 to TRBJ1-5; D is possibly TRBD1 (5 bases). Germline V gives CDR1 SGDLS, CDR2 YYNGEE. The CDR3 has 14 amino acids. Trimming took 3 bases from V and 0 from J, leaving 7 bases between them. Here the CDR3 DNA reads TGTGCCAGCAGCGAGGGGATTAGCAATCAGCCCCAGCATTTT. As protein: CASSEGISNQPQHF.

The rearrangement joins TRBV21-1 to TRBJ2-5. TRBV21-1 counts as a pseudogene. The CDR3 loop spans 15 amino acids. DNA for the CDR3: TGTGCCAGCACCTCCCCCGGGGCTGAAGGAGAGACCCAGTACTTC. Encoded protein: CASTSPGAEGETQYF.

The chain is built from TRBV10-3 and TRBJ2-5, with a weak D call TRBD1 (6 bases). The V and J ends lost 6 bases and 2 bases respectively, with 16 bases between them. CDR1 ENHRY and CDR2 SYGVKD come from the germline V gene. The CDR3 totals 15 residues. In DNA, the CDR3 is TGTGCCATCAGCCCAGGACAGCTCCTTCAAGAGACCCAGTACTTC. Protein: CAISPGQLLQETQYF.

The gene calls are TRBV5-6 and TRBJ2-1, with TRBD2 matching 11 bases. The germline gives CDR1 SGHDT, CDR2 YYEEEE. The CDR3 runs to 16 residues. V lost 3 bases and J lost 4; bases outside the gene matches: 6. CDR3 sequence reads: CASSSTGTSGYNEQFF. In nucleotides, the CDR3 is TGTGCCAGCAGCTCAACCGGGACTAGCGGTTACAATGAGCAGTTCTTC.

This chain uses TRBV7-8 with TRBJ2-7; 7 bases fit TRBD2. Germline CDR1 reads SGHVS; CDR2 reads FQNEAQ. V shed 3 bases, J shed 6 bases, and the junction held 11 bases outside the gene matches. The CDR3 is 15 residues long. The CDR3 loop is CASSLGLGGWSEQYF. The DNA for the CDR3 is TGTGCCAGCAGCTTGGGGCTGGGGGGGTGGAGCGAGCAGTACTTC.

The genes are TRBV30 and TRBJ1-1; the match to TRBD1 covers 7 bases. The V gene's germline CDR1 is GTSNPN and CDR2 SVGIG (reference sequence). This CDR3 region has 12 residues. Trimming removed 2 bases from V and 8 bases from J; junction bases left unmatched: 5. This CDR3 reads CAWSRQGWEAFF. The CDR3 nucleotides read TGTGCCTGGAGTCGACAGGGCTGGGAAGCTTTCTTT.

This sequence joins TRBV27 and TRBJ2-1; D is uncertain. This CDR3 contains 13 residues. Germline V gene sequence: CDR1 MNHEY, CDR2 SMNVEV (reference sequence). The ends were cut back, 2 bases at V and 5 bases at J, with 7 bases in the middle. CDR3 amino acids: CASSLPPNNEQFF. The CDR3 nucleotides read TGTGCCAGCAGTTTACCCCCGAACAATGAGCAGTTCTTC.

The CDR3 DNA sequence: TGTGCCAGCTCAACGACGGATAATCAGCCCCAGCATTTT. Translated: CASSTTDNQPQHF. V and J are TRBV18 and TRBJ1-5; D remains unclear. The CDR3 totals 13 residues. Germline CDR1 is KGHSH and CDR2 is LQKENI. V was shortened by 5 bases and J by 4 bases, with 9 bases between the two germline ends.

The chain links TRBV19 to TRBJ2-1; 7 bases align to TRBD2. The CDR3 runs 14 residues. Looked up from germline, CDR1 is LNHDA and CDR2 is SQIVND (reference sequence). With V trimmed by 8 bases and J by 3 bases, 7 bases remained unmatched. CDR3 amino acids: CASGPGLFYNEQFF. The CDR3 DNA sequence: TGTGCCAGTGGACCGGGACTATTCTACAATGAGCAGTTCTTC.

V gene TRBV5-1 combines with J gene TRBJ1-4; D gene unclear. V lost 4 bases and J 5 bases, leaving 15 bases between the germline ends. The CDR3 is 15 residues long. Per germline, CDR1 SGHRS and CDR2 YFSETQ. The DNA for the CDR3 is TGCGCCAGCAGCCGAACCGGGAAAGCGAATGAAAAACTGTTTTTT. As protein: CASSRTGKANEKLFF.

The V gene is TRBV6-6, the J gene TRBJ2-7; possibly TRBD2 for D (6 bases). Germline V CDR1 and CDR2: MNHNY, SVGAGI (reference sequence). CDR3 length equals 15 residues. Trimming shortened V by 7 bases and J by 1 base, and 17 bases separated the two germline ends. CDR3 nucleotides: TGTGCCAGCACCTCAGGCGGGGCAAAATCCTACGAGCAGTACTTC. This encodes CASTSGGAKSYEQYF.

This chain links TRBV4-1 with TRBJ1-4, with D uncertain. This CDR3 is 13 amino acids long. Trimming stripped 8 bases from V and 0 bases from J, with 7 bases between. Germline lookup yields CDR1 MGHRA and CDR2 YSYEKL. The CDR3 is CASGIATNEKLFF. CDR3 nucleotide sequence: TGCGCCAGCGGGATCGCAACTAATGAAAAACTGTTTTTT.

This chain connects TRBV2 to TRBJ2-7; 11 nucleotides line up with TRBD2. Germline V lookup: CDR1 SNHLY, CDR2 FYNNEI. The CDR3 consists of 14 residues. V dropped 7 bases and J dropped 3; count of bases not matched to a gene: 5. Written as DNA, the CDR3 is TGTGCCAGCATCCCCGGGACTAGCGGCTACGAGCAGTACTTC. This codes for CASIPGTSGYEQYF.

The CDR3 DNA sequence: TGTGCCAGCAGCACCCGCGACAGACCCTCTAACTATGGCTACACCTTC. The encoded protein is CASSTRDRPSNYGYTF. The chain employs TRBV7-9 and TRBJ1-2, with D possibly TRBD1 on 5 matching bases. The CDR3 has 16 amino acids. Per the germline V gene, CDR1 is SEHNR and CDR2 is FQNEAQ (reference sequence). Trimming stripped 5 bases from V and 0 bases from J, with 16 bases between.

As for this clone: Other DNA sequences in this sample translate to the same CDR3. The chain employs TRBV11-2 and TRBJ1-1; no reliable D call. The CDR3 spans 13 residues. The germline V gene has CDR1 SGHAT and CDR2 FQNNGV. V lost 0 bases and J 3 bases, leaving 5 bases between the germline ends. CDR3 nucleotide sequence: TGTGCCAGCAGCTTAGAGGTGGACACTGAAGCTTTCTTT. Amino acids: CASSLEVDTEAFF.

The genes are TRBV7-3 and TRBJ2-1; 9 bases align to TRBD2. Germline-derived CDR1 and CDR2 are SGHTA and FQGTGA. V dropped 2 bases and J dropped 8; count of bases not matched to a gene: 7. The CDR3 loop spans 15 amino acids. The CDR3 sequence is CASSLGSGRVDEQFF. The CDR3 DNA is TGTGCCAGCAGCTTAGGTAGCGGGAGAGTCGATGAGCAGTTCTTC.

In DNA form, the CDR3 reads TGTGCCAGCTCACCACTGGGTTCTCGACCGGGAGGGCCGCGCAATGAGCAGTTCTTC. Translated, it gives CASSPLGSRPGGPRNEQFF. The gene calls are TRBV18 and TRBJ2-1, with 8 bases that match TRBD2. V was pared by 1 base and J by 6 bases, with 17 bases of the junction left unmatched. CDR1 and CDR2 (germline): KGHSH, LQKENI. This CDR3 is built from 19 residues.